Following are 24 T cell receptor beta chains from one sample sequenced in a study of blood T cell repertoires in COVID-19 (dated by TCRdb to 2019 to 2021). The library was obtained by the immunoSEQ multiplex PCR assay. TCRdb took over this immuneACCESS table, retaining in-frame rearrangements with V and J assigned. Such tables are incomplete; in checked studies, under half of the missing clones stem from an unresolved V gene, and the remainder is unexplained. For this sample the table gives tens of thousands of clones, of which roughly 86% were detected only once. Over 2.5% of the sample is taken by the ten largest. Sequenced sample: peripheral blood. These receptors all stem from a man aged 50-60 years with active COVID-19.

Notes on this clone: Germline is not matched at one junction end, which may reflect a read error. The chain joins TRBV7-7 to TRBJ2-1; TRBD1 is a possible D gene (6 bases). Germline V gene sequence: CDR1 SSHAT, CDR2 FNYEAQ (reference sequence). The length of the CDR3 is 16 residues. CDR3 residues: CASSLRPGQAYNEQFF. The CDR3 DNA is TGTGCTAGCAGCTTAAGGCCGGGACAAGCTTACAATGAGCAGTTCTTC.

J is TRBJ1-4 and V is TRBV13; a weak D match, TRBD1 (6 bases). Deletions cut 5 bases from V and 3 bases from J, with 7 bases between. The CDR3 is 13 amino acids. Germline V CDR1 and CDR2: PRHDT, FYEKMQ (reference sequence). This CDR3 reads CASSRTANEKLFF. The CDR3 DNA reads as TGTGCCAGCAGCCGGACAGCTAATGAAAAACTGTTTTTT.

CDR3 sequence: CAIRGDSPSNQPQHF. DNA for the CDR3: TGTGCCATAAGGGGGGACAGTCCGAGCAATCAGCCCCAGCATTTT. This chain uses TRBV10-3 with TRBJ1-5, with 7 bases lining up with TRBD1. The V segment lost 9 bases and the J segment 1 base; nucleotides outside the gene matches: 9. Looked up from germline, CDR1 is ENHRY and CDR2 is SYGVKD. This CDR3 is 15 amino acids long.

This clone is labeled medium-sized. The CDR3 reads CASSLGASNTGELFF. CDR3 nucleotides: TGTGCCAGCAGCTTAGGGGCTTCGAACACCGGGGAGCTGTTTTTT. This chain uses TRBV7-9 with TRBJ2-2; D uncertain. The CDR3 is 15 amino acids. V gave up 1 base and J gave up 0 bases, with 6 bases separating them. Germline V gives CDR1 SEHNR, CDR2 FQNEAQ (reference sequence).

The CDR3 region is CASSHDRGHPYGYTF. CDR3 bases: TGTGCCAGCAGCCATGACAGGGGTCACCCCTATGGCTACACCTTC. The V and J genes are TRBV3-1 (or the pseudogene TRBV3-2) and TRBJ1-2; 8 bases map to TRBD1. The V segment lost 3 bases and the J segment 4 bases; nucleotides outside the gene matches: 7. CDR1 and CDR2 (germline): LGHDT, YNNKEL (reference sequence). There are 15 residues in the CDR3.

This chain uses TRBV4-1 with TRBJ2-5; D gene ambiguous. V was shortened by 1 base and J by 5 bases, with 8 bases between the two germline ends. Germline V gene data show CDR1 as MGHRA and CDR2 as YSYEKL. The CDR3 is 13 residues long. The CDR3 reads CASSQVNGETQYF. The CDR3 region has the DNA TGCGCCAGCAGCCAAGTGAACGGGGAGACCCAGTACTTC.

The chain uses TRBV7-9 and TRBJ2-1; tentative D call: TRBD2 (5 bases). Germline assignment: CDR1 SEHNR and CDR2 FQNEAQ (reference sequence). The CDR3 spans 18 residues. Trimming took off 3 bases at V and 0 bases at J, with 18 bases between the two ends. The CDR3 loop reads CASSFLWSGWSSYNEQFF. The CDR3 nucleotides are TGTGCCAGCAGCTTTCTGTGGTCGGGATGGAGCTCCTACAATGAGCAGTTCTTC.

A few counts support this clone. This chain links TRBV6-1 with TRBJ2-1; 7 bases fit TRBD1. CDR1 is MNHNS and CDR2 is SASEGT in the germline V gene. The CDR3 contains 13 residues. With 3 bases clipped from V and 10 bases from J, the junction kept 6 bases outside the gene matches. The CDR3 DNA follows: TGTGCCAGCAGTGATTTCCCAGGGGGAGAGCAGTTCTTC. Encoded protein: CASSDFPGGEQFF.

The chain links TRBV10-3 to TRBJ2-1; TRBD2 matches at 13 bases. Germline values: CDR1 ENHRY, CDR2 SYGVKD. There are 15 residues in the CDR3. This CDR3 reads CATRLAGGRLNEQFF. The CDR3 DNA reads TGTGCGACAAGACTAGCGGGGGGCCGTTTGAATGAGCAGTTCTTC.

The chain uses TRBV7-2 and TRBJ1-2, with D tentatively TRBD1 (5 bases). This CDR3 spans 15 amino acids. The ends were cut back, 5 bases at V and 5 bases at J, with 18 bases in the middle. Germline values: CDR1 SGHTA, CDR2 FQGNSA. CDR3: CASSPGGGRMYGYTF. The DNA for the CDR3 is TGTGCCAGCAGCCCGGGGGGGGGACGGATGTATGGCTACACCTTC.

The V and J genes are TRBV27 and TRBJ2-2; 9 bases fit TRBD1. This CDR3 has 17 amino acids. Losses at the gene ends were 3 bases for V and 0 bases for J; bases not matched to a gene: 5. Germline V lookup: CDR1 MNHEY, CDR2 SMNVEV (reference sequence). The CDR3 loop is CASSLPTGGPNTGELFF. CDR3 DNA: TGTGCCAGCAGTTTGCCAACAGGGGGCCCGAACACCGGGGAGCTGTTTTTT.

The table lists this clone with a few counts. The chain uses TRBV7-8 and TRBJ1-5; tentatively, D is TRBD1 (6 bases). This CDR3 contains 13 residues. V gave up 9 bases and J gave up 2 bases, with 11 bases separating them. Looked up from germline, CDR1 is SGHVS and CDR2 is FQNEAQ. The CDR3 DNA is TGTGCCAGTCGTGCAGGGGGCAATCAGCCCCAGCATTTT. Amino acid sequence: CASRAGGNQPQHF.

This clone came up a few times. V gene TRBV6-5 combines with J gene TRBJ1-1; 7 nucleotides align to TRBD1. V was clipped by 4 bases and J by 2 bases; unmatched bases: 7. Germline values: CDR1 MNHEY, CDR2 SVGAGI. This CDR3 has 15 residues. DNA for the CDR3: TGTGCCAGCAGTTTGACAGGGTGGGTAAACACTGAAGCTTTCTTT. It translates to CASSLTGWVNTEAFF.

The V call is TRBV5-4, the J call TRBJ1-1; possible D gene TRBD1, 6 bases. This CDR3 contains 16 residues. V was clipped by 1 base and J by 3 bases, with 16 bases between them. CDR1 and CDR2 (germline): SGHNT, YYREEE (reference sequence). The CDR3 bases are TGTGCCAGCAGCTTGTGGGTTTTGGGGGCCTACACTGAAGCTTTCTTT. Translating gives CASSLWVLGAYTEAFF.

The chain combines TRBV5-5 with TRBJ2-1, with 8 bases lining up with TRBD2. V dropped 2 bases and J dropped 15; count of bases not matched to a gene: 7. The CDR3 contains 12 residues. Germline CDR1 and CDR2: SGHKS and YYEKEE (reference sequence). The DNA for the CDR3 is TGTGCCAGCAGCTTTTTGCGGGGGGAAGTGTTCTTC. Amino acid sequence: CASSFLRGEVFF.

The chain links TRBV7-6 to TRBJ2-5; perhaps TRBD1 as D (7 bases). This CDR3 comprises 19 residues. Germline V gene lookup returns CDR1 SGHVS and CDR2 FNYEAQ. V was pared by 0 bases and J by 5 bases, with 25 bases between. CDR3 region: CASSLAPFMRQGGGETQYF. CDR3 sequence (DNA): TGTGCCAGCAGCTTAGCCCCCTTTATGAGACAGGGAGGCGGGGAGACCCAGTACTTC.

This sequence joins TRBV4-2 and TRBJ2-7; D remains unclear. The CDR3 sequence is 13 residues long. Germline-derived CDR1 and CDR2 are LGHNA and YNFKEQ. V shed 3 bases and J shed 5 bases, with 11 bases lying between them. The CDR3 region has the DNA TGTGCCAGCAGCCAGGGCCCGGATCACGAGCAGTACGTC. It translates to CASSQGPDHEQYV.

The CDR3 loop reads CASSLARGGVQETQYF. CDR3 sequence (DNA): TGTGCCAGCAGCTTAGCGCGCGGAGGGGTTCAAGAGACCCAGTACTTC. The chain joins TRBV7-2 to TRBJ2-5; D might be TRBD2 (6 bases). Per the germline V gene, CDR1 is SGHTA and CDR2 is FQGNSA. The V and J ends lost 0 bases and 2 bases respectively, with 13 bases between them. The CDR3 extends over 16 amino acids.

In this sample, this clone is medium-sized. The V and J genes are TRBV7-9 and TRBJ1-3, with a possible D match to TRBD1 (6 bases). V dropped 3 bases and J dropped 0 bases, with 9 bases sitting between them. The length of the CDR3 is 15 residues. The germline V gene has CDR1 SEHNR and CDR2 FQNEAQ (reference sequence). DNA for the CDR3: TGTGCCAGCAGCTTTGCGGGGGCCTCTGGAAACACCATATATTTT. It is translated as CASSFAGASGNTIYF.

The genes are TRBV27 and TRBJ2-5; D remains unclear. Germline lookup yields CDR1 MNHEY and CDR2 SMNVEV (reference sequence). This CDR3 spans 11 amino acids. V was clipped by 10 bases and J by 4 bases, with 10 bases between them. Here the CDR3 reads CATLRGETQYF. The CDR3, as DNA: TGTGCCACTCTCCGAGGAGAGACCCAGTACTTC.

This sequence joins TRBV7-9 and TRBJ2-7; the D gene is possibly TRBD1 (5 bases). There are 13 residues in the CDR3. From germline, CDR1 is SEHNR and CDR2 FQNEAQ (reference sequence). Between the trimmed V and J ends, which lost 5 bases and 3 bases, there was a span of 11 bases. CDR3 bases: TGTGCCAGCAGCCGAGACAGAAACTACGAGCAGTACGTC. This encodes CASSRDRNYEQYV.

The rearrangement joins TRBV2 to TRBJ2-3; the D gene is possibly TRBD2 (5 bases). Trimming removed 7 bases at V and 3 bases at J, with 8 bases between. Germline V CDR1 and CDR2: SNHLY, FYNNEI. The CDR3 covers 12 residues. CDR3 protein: CASTPGTDTQYF. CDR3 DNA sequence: TGTGCCAGCACCCCGGGGACAGATACGCAGTATTTT.

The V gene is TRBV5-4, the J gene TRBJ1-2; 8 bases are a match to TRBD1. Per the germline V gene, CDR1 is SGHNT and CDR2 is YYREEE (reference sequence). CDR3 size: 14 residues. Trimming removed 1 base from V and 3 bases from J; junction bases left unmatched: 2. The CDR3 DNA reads TGTGCCAGCAGCTTGCAGGGGGCAGACTATGGCTACACCTTC. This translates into CASSLQGADYGYTF. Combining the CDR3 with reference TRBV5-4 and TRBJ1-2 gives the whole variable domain ETGVTQSPTHLIKTRGQQVTLRCSSQSGHNTVSWYQQALGQGPQFIFQYYREEENGRGNFPPRFSGLQFPNYSSELNVNALELDDSALYLCASSLQGADYGYTFGSGTRLTVV.

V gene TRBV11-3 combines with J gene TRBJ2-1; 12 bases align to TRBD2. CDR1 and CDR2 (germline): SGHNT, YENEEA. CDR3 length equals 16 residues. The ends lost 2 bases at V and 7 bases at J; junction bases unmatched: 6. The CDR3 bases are TGTGCCAGCAGCTTAATACTAGCGGGGGGTCTGAATGAGCAGTTCTTC. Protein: CASSLILAGGLNEQFF.